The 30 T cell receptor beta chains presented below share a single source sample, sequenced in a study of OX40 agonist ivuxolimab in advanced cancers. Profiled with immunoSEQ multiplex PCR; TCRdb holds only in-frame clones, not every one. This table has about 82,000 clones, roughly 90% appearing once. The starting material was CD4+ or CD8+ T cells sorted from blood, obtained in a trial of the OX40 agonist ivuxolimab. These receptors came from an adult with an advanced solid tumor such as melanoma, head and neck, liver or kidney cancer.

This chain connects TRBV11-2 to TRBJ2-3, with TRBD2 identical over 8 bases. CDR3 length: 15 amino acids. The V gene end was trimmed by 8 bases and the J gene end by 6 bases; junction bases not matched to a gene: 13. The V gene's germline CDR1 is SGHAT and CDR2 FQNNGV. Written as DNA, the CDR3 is TGTGCCAGCTCTGGGACTAGTAGTTTCGGGGATACGCAGTATTTT. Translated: CASSGTSSFGDTQYF.

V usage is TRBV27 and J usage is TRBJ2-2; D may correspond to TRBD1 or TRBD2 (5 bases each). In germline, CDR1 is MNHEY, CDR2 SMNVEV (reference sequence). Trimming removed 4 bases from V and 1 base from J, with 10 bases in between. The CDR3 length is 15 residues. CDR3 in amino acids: CASSWGTVNTGELFF. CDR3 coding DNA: TGTGCCAGCAGTTGGGGGACGGTGAACACCGGGGAGCTGTTTTTT.

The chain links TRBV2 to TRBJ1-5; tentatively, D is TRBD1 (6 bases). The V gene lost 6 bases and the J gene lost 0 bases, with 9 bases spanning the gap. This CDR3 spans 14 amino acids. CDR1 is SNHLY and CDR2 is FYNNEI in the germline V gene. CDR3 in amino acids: CASRDRSSNQPQHF. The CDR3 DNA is TGTGCCAGCAGGGACAGAAGTAGCAATCAGCCCCAGCATTTT.

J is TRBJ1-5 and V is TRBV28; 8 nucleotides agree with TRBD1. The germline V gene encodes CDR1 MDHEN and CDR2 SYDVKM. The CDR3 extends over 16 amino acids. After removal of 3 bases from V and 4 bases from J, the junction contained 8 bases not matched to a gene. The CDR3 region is CASSFTGTGLNQPQHF. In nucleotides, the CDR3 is TGTGCCAGCAGTTTTACCGGGACAGGCCTTAATCAGCCCCAGCATTTT. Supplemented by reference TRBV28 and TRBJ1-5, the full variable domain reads DVKVTQSSRYLVKRTGEKVFLECVQDMDHENMFWYRQDPGLGLRLIYFSYDVKMKEKGDIPEGYSVSREKKERFSLILESASTNQTSMYLCASSFTGTGLNQPQHFGDGTRLSIL.

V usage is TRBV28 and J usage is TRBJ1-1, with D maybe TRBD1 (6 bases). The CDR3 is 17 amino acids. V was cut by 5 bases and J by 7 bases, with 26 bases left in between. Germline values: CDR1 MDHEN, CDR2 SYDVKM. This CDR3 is CASSENAADSPLNEAFF. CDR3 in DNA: TGTGCCAGCAGTGAGAATGCTGCGGACAGTCCGCTCAATGAAGCTTTCTTT.

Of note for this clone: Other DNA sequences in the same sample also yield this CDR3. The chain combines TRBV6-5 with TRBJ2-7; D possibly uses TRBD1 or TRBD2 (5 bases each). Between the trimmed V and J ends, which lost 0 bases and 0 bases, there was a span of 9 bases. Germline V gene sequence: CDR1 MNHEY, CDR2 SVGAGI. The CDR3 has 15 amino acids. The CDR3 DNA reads TGTGCCAGCAGTTACTCGGCAGGGAGCTCCTACGAGCAGTACTTC. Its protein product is CASSYSAGSSYEQYF.

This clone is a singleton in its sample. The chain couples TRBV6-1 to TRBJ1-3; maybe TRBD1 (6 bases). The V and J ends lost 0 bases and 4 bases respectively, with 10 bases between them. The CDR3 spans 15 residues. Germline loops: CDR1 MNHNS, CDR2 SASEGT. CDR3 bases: TGTGCCAGCAGTGAAGCGGTACAGGGAGGAAACACCATATATTTT. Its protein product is CASSEAVQGGNTIYF.

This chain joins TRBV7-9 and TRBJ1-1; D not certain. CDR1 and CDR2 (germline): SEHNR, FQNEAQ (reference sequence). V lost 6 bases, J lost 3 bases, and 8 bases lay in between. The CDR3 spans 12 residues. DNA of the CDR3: TGTGCCAGCAGAGCGTTAGACACTGAAGCTTTCTTT. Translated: CASRALDTEAFF.

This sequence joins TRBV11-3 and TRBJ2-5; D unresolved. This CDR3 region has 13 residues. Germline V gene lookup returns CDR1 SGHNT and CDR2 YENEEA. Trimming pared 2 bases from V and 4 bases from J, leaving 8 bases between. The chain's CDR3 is CASSLPGSETQYF. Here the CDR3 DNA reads TGTGCCAGCAGCTTACCGGGTTCAGAGACCCAGTACTTC.

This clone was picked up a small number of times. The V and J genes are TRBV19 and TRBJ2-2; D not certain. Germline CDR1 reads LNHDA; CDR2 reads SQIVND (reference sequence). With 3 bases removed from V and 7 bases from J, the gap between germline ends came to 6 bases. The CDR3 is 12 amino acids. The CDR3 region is CASSIMDGELFF. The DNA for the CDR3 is TGTGCCAGTAGTATTATGGACGGGGAGCTGTTTTTT.

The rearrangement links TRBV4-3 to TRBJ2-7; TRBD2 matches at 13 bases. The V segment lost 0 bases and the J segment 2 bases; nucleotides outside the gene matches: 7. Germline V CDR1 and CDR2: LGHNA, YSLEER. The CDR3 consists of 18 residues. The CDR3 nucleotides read TGCGCCAGCAGCCAAGATTACCGACTAGCGGGAGGACCCTACGAGCAGTACTTC. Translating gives CASSQDYRLAGGPYEQYF.

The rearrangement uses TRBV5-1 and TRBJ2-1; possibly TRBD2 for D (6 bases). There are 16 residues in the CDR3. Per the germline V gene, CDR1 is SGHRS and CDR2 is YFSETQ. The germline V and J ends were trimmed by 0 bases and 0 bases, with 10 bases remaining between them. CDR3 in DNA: TGCGCCAGCAGCTTGGATCCAGCGGGCTCCTACAATGAGCAGTTCTTC. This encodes CASSLDPAGSYNEQFF.

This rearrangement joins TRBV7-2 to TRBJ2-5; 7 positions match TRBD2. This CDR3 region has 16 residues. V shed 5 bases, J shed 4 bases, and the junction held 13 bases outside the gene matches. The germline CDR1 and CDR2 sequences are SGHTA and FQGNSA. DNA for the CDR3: TGTGCCAGCAGCCTAGAGAGCGGGAACCTCGGAGAGACCCAGTACTTC. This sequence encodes CASSLESGNLGETQYF.

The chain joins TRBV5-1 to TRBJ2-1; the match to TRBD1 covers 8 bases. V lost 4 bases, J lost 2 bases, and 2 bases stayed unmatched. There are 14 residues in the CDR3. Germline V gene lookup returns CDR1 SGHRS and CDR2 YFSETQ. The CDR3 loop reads CASSQDRAYNEQFF. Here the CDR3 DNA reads TGCGCCAGCAGCCAGGACAGGGCCTACAATGAGCAGTTCTTC.

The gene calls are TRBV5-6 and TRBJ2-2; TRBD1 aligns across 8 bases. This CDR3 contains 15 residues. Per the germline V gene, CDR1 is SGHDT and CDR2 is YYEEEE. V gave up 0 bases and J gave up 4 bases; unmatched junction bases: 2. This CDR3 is CASSLVQGVTGELFF. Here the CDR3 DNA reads TGTGCCAGCAGCTTGGTACAGGGGGTCACCGGGGAGCTGTTTTTT.

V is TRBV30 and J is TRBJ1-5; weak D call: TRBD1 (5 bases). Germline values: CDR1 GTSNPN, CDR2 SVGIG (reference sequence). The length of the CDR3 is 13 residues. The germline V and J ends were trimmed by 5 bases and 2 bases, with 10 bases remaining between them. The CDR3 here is CAWGPTGNQPQHF. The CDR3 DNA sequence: TGTGCCTGGGGGCCGACAGGCAATCAGCCCCAGCATTTT.

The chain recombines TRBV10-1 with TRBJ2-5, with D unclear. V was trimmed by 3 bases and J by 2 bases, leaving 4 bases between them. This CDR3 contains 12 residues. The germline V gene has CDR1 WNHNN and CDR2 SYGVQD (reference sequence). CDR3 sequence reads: CASSDPQETQYF. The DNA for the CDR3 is TGCGCCAGCAGTGATCCGCAAGAGACCCAGTACTTC.

CDR3 sequence reads: CASSQTGNRIYEQYF. The CDR3 DNA sequence: TGTGCCAGCAGCCAGACGGGAAACCGAATCTACGAGCAGTACTTC. J is TRBJ2-7 and V is TRBV27, with D possibly TRBD2 on 5 matching bases. The CDR3 sequence is 15 residues long. V was pared by 6 bases and J by 3 bases, with 18 bases between. Looked up from germline, CDR1 is MNHEY and CDR2 is SMNVEV (reference sequence).

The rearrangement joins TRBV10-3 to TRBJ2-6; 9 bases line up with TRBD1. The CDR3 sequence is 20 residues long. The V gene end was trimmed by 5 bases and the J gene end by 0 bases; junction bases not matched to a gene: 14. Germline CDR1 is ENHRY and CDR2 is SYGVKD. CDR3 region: CAISLTGTGTTGSGANVLTF. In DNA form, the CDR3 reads TGTGCCATCAGTCTAACCGGGACAGGGACCACAGGCTCTGGGGCCAACGTCCTGACTTTC.

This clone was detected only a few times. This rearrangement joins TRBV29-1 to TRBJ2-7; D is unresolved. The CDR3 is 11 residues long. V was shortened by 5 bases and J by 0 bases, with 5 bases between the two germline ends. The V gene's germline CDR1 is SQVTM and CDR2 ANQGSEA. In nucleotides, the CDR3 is TGCAGCGTTATGAGCTCCTACGAGCAGTACTTC. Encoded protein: CSVMSSYEQYF.

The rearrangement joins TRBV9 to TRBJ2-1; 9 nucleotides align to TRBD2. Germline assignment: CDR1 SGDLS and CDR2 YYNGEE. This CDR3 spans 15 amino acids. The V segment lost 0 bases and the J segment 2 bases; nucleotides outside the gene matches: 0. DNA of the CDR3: TGTGCCAGCAGCGTAGCTAGCGGGGCCTACAATGAGCAGTTCTTC. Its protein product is CASSVASGAYNEQFF.

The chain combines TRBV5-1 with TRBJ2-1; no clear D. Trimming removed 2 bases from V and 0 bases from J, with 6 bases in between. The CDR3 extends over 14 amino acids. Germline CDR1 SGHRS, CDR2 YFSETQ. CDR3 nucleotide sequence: TGCGCCAGCAGCTTCGGATCCTCCTACAATGAGCAGTTCTTC. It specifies CASSFGSSYNEQFF.

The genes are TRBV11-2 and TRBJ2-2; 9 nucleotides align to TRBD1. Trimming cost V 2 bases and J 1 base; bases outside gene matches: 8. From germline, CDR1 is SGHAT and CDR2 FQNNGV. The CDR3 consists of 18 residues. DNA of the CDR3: TGTGCCAGCAGCTTAATACGAGGGGACAGGGTGAACACCGGGGAGCTGTTTTTT. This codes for CASSLIRGDRVNTGELFF.

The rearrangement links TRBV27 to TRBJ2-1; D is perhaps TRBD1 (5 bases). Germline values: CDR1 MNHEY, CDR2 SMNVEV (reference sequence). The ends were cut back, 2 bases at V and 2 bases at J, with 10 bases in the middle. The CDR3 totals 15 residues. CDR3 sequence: CASSLRTPTYNEQFF. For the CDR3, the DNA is TGTGCCAGCAGTTTACGGACACCGACCTACAATGAGCAGTTCTTC.

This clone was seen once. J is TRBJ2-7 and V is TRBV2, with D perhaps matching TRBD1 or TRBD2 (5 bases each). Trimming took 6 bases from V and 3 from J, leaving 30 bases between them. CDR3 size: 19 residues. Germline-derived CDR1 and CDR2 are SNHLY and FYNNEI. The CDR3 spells CASSPTPAQGLRVHYEQYF. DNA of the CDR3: TGTGCCAGCAGCCCCACCCCCGCCCAGGGCCTGAGGGTTCACTACGAGCAGTACTTC.

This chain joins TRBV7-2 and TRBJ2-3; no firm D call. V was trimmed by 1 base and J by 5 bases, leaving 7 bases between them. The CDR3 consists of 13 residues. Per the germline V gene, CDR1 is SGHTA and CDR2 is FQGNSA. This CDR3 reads CASSLDLGDTQYF. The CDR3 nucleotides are TGTGCCAGCAGCTTAGATTTAGGAGATACGCAGTATTTT.

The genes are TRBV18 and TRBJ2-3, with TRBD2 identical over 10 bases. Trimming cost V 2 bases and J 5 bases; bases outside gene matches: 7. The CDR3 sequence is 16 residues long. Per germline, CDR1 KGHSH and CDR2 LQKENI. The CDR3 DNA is TGTGCCAGCTCACCATCAGCGGGGGGGCTGAAAGATACGCAGTATTTT. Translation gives CASSPSAGGLKDTQYF.

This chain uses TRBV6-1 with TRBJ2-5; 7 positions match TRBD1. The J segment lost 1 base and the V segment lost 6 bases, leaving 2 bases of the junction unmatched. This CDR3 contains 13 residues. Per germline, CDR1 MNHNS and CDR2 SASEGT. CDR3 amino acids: CASSRDSQETQYF. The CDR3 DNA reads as TGTGCCAGCAGCCGGGACAGCCAAGAGACCCAGTACTTC.

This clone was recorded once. CDR3 in DNA: TGCGCCAGCAGCGCACAGGGCCCAGCGGCAGATACGCAGTATTTT. Translated, it gives CASSAQGPAADTQYF. The chain is built from TRBV5-1 and TRBJ2-3, with D perhaps TRBD1 (6 bases). Germline V gene data show CDR1 as SGHRS and CDR2 as YFSETQ. V dropped 4 bases and J dropped 4 bases, with 16 bases sitting between them. The CDR3 is 15 amino acids.

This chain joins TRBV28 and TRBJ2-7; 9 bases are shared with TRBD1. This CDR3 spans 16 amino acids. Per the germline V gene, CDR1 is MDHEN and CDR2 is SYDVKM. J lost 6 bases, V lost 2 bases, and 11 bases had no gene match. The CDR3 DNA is TGTGCCAGCAGTTTACCTCAGGGACAGGGTAGCTCCGAGCAGTACTTC. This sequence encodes CASSLPQGQGSSEQYF.